The present T cell receptor (beta chain) was sequenced within a study of cytomegalovirus exposure and HLA in healthy donors. Study results and limitations: The study found most TCR sequences rare, yet found some public TCRs in many donors. It was 150 to 200 TCR beta chains that were listed as cytomegalovirus-associated. The classifier, whose performance was assessed in both the original and validation cohorts, reportedly diagnosed cytomegalovirus status with high specificity and sensitivity.

There are a few counts of this clone. As yet, its antigen is unknown. V lost 4 bases, J lost 7 bases, and 4 bases lay in between. The CDR3 sequence is 11 residues long. Germline CDR1 and CDR2: SNHLY and FYNNEI. A multiplex PCR was run with 60 Vbeta primers and 13 Jbeta primers. The protocol was immunoSEQ multiplex PCR, while the TCRdb copy is restricted to in-frame clones and leaves out a portion. The table shows tens of thousands of clones, with around 85% occurring only once. The receptor was derived from a girl aged 2-9 years in good health and CMV-seropositive. V usage is TRBV2 and J usage is TRBJ1-4; D ambiguous. Sequencing input: PBMCs. CDR3 in amino acids: CASSGGEKLFF. The CDR3 DNA sequence: TGTGCCAGCAGTGGCGGTGAAAAACTGTTTTTT. The whole variable domain, filled in from reference TRBV2 and TRBJ1-4, reads EPEVTQTPSHQVTQMGQEVILRCVPISNHLYFYWYRQILGQKVEFLVSFYNNEISEKSEIFDDQFSVERPDGSNFTLKIRSTKLEDSAMYFCASSGGEKLFFGSGTQLSVL.